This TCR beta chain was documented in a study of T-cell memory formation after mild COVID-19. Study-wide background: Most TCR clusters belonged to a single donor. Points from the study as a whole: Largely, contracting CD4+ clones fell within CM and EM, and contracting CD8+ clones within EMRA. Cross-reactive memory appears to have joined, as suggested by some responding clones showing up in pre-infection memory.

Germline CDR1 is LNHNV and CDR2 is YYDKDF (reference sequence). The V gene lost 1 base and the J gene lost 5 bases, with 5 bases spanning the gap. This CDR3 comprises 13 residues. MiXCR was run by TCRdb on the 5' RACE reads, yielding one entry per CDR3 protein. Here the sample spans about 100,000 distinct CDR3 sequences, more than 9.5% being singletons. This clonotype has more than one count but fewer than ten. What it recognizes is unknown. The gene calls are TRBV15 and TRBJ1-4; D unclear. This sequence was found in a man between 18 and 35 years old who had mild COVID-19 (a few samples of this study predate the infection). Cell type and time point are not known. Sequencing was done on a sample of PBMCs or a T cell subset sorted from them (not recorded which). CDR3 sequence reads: CATSRVGNEKLFF. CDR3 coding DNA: TGTGCCACCAGCAGAGTAGGGAATGAAAAACTGTTTTTT.